This TCR beta chain was sequenced for a study of shared clonotypes between healthy human individuals. TCRdb's copy holds only in-frame clones and misses some; the assay was immunoSEQ multiplex PCR. The table lists under 1,100,000 clones, 70% to 80% of them singletons, with about 1.5% in the top ten. This CDR3 comprises 14 residues. Germline lookup yields CDR1 SNHLY and CDR2 FYNNEI. Trimming took off 9 bases at V and 1 base at J, with 10 bases between the two ends. Details on this clone: The identical CDR3 is also encoded by other nucleotide sequences in the sample.

The sample comprised memory CD4+ T cells sorted from blood. Subset here: CD45RA-negative fraction. The clonotype comes from a man younger than 30 in good health. The chain couples TRBV2 to TRBJ2-6; either TRBD1 or TRBD2 may fit D (5 bases each). The CDR3 loop is CASRGGSGANVLTF. DNA of the CDR3: TGTGCCAGTCGTGGGGGTTCTGGGGCCAACGTCCTGACTTTC.